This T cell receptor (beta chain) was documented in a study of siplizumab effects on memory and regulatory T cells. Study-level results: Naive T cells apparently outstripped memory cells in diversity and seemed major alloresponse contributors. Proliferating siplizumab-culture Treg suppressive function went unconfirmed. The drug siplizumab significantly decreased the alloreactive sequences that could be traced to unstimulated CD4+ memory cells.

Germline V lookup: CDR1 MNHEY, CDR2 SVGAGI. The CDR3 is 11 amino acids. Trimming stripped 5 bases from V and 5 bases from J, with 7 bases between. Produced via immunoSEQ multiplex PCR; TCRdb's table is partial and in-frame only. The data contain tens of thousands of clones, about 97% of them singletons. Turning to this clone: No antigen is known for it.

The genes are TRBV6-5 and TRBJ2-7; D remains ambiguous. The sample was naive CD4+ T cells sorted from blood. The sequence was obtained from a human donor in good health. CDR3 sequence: CASSRVNEQYF. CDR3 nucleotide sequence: TGTGCCAGCAGTAGGGTGAACGAGCAGTACTTC.